Each of the 9 T cell receptor beta chains below was sequenced from the same sample in a study of T cells in narcolepsy. TCRdb's table, derived via immunoSEQ multiplex PCR, lists solely in-frame clones and lacks some. Of tens of thousands of clones in the sample, just over 60% were seen once. The sample comprised memory (CD45RA-) CD4+ T cells from blood. The receptors come from a human donor in good health.

The rearrangement links TRBV27 to TRBJ2-7, with TRBD2 identical over 7 bases. The CDR3 has 12 residues. Trimming cost V 2 bases and J 9 bases; bases outside gene matches: 4. CDR1 and CDR2 (germline): MNHEY, SMNVEV (reference sequence). The CDR3 nucleotides read TGTGCCAGCAGTTTAGGGTGCGGGGGGCAGTACTTC. Protein: CASSLGCGGQYF.

The gene calls are TRBV9 and TRBJ1-1, with TRBD1 identical over 9 bases. CDR1 SGDLS and CDR2 YYNGEE come from the germline V gene. This CDR3 has 17 amino acids. V dropped 0 bases and J dropped 1; count of bases not matched to a gene: 7. CDR3 loop: CASSVGNGQGRNTEAFF. CDR3 coding DNA: TGTGCCAGCAGCGTAGGAAATGGACAGGGGAGGAACACTGAAGCTTTCTTT.

The genes are TRBV28 and TRBJ2-3; a weak D match, TRBD1 (6 bases). CDR1 is MDHEN, CDR2 SYDVKM, per germline. There are 13 residues in the CDR3. V was trimmed by 8 bases and J by 2 bases, leaving 11 bases between them. For the CDR3, the DNA is TGTGCCAGCCAGGACAGAAACACAGATACGCAGTATTTT. Translating it yields CASQDRNTDTQYF.

The chain combines TRBV4-3 with TRBJ1-2, with D hard to call. The V end was cut by 0 bases, the J end by 3 bases, with 8 bases between. Germline V gene lookup returns CDR1 LGHNA and CDR2 YSLEER. The CDR3 runs to 14 residues. CDR3 residues: CASSQDGEHYGYTF. The CDR3 nucleotides read TGCGCCAGCAGCCAAGATGGGGAACACTATGGCTACACCTTC.

The chain is built from TRBV9 and TRBJ2-2; D remains ambiguous. The CDR3 sequence is 14 residues long. Between the trimmed V and J ends, which lost 0 bases and 1 base, there was a span of 4 bases. CDR1 is SGDLS and CDR2 is YYNGEE in the germline V gene. In DNA, the CDR3 is TGTGCCAGCAGCGTAGGTCAGAACACCGGGGAGCTGTTTTTT. Protein sequence: CASSVGQNTGELFF.

Only a few counts were recorded for this clone. This chain links TRBV27 with TRBJ1-1, with D maybe TRBD1 (5 bases). This CDR3 comprises 14 residues. Germline-derived CDR1 and CDR2 are MNHEY and SMNVEV (reference sequence). V lost 6 bases to trimming and J lost 2 bases, with 13 bases between them. DNA of the CDR3: TGTGCCAGCAGCCTCCGGGGGGGTAACACTGAAGCTTTCTTT. Protein: CASSLRGGNTEAFF.

V gene TRBV6-4 combines with J gene TRBJ2-2, with 11 bases identical to TRBD2. Germline values: CDR1 MRHNA, CDR2 SNTAGT. V shed 8 bases, J shed 2 bases, and the junction held 4 bases outside the gene matches. This CDR3 is built from 15 residues. The CDR3 is CASPTSGGNTGELFF. The CDR3 coding sequence is TGTGCCAGCCCAACTAGCGGGGGTAACACCGGGGAGCTGTTTTTT.

The rearrangement joins TRBV6-1 to TRBJ2-7; tentatively, D is TRBD2 (5 bases). The V and J ends lost 2 bases and 6 bases respectively, with 23 bases between them. Germline V gene sequence: CDR1 MNHNS, CDR2 SASEGT. CDR3 size: 17 residues. The CDR3 nucleotides read TGTGCCAGCAGTGAAACCTTAGGCAAGCGGCCGCTCGGCGAGCAGTACTTC. Its protein is CASSETLGKRPLGEQYF.

To note about this clone: Distinct nucleotide sequences in the sample also encode this CDR3. J is TRBJ1-5 and V is TRBV27; D might be TRBD1 (5 bases). CDR1 and CDR2 (germline): MNHEY, SMNVEV (reference sequence). This CDR3 spans 17 amino acids. With 3 bases removed from V and 3 bases from J, the gap between germline ends came to 18 bases. The CDR3 DNA is TGTGCCAGCAGTTTTACCGGCGTTCAGGGCCCCAATCAGCCCCAGCATTTT. It yields the protein CASSFTGVQGPNQPQHF.